This T cell receptor (beta chain) was identified in a study of graft-versus-host responses after intestinal transplantation. Study-wide background: Following induction with anti-thymocyte globulin, all recipients were given tacrolimus and steroids for roughly three years.

Libraries were prepared by immunoSEQ multiplex PCR; TCRdb keeps only in-frame clonotypes and omits some of them. The sample has about 86,000 clones, about 85% seen once; the top ten hold roughly 0.3%. Study-wide results and limits: GvH clones appeared in recipient marrow, some first in ileum or blood. Association was observed between peak circulating GvH clone levels and early post-transplant HvG declines. Graft-donor T cell macrochimerism coincided with high graft-versus-host to host-versus-graft clonal ratios in allografts.

About this clone: Its target is not known.

The CDR3 extends over 14 amino acids. Germline assignment: CDR1 SGHRS and CDR2 YFSETQ. Trimming took 6 bases from V and 2 from J, leaving 14 bases between them. The rearrangement joins TRBV5-1 to TRBJ1-1; D ambiguous. The receptor was derived from a human donor who was the organ donor for an intestinal transplant. Sequencing was performed on unstimulated CD4+ T cells sorted from spleen or lymph node cells, taken before transplant. The CDR3 here is CASKVQTLNTEAFF. The CDR3 DNA reads as TGCGCCAGCAAGGTCCAGACATTAAACACTGAAGCTTTCTTT.